The T cell receptor (beta chain) under discussion was sequenced for a study of T cell responses to AZD1222 COVID-19 vaccine. TCRdb's copy holds only in-frame clones and misses some; the assay was immunoSEQ multiplex PCR. The sample consists of under 150,000 clones, approximately 89% of them appearing once. This clone has just one count. Its target is unknown. Study-wide results and limits: Regions left unmutated in variants are reportedly the target of nearly half of spike-specific TCRs. Donors were chiefly white British, with a greater number of females, and clonal diversity was perhaps underestimated. The repertoires were collected only after the peak T cell response. Only a handful of AZD1222 recipients, several in all, had baseline seropositivity.

Deletions cut 3 bases from V and 4 bases from J, with 9 bases between. This CDR3 is built from 13 residues. The sequence was collected from an adult in good health. V usage is TRBV12-3 or TRBV12-4 and J usage is TRBJ1-2; D ambiguous. The sample in question was peripheral blood, obtained on day 0 of AZD1222 vaccination. The CDR3 nucleotides read TGTGCCAGCAGTTTCCCGGCAGGCTATGGCTACACCTTC. Translation gives CASSFPAGYGYTF.